This T cell receptor beta chain was observed in a study of blood T cell repertoires in COVID-19. In the study overall: Material from acute and convalescent COVID-19 was sourced from the United States, Italy and Spain.

TCRdb's table, derived via immunoSEQ multiplex PCR, lists solely in-frame clones and lacks some. This table has about 420,000 clones, over 85% appearing once. This CDR3 comprises 13 residues. From germline, CDR1 is SNHLY and CDR2 FYNNEI. V lost 6 bases, J lost 9 bases, and 15 bases lay in between. Sample: peripheral blood. The clonotype was recovered from a man younger than 35 with COVID-19, enrolled during active disease. This chain uses TRBV2 with TRBJ2-1, with unresolved D. CDR3 bases: TGTGCCAGCAGACCTACTCTAGTAGCTGAGCAGTTCTTC. Its translation: CASRPTLVAEQFF.